Presented here are 22 T cell receptor beta chains from one specimen sequenced in a study of T cell responses to AZD1222 COVID-19 vaccine. The data were produced by immunoSEQ multiplex PCR, yet TCRdb's version contains in-frame clones alone and is incomplete. The table lists about 130,000 clones, 88% of them singletons, with roughly 4% in the top ten. This specimen was peripheral blood, taken on day 0 of AZD1222 vaccination. These receptor sequences come from an adult in good health.

The chain carries TRBV27 and TRBJ1-2; perhaps TRBD1 as D (6 bases). The CDR3 consists of 14 residues. The V gene's germline CDR1 is MNHEY and CDR2 SMNVEV (reference sequence). V was clipped by 6 bases and J by 3 bases, with 14 bases between them. In DNA form, the CDR3 reads TGTGCCAGCAGGTCCCGGACAGCCCACTATGGCTACACCTTC. Amino acids: CASRSRTAHYGYTF.

The chain has TRBV21-1 and TRBJ1-1. TRBV21-1 is labeled a pseudogene. This CDR3 comprises 16 residues. The CDR3 DNA sequence: TGTGCCAGCTCCCCCACTCTAGACGCTGCGGACACTGAAGCTTTCTTT. Its protein is CASSPTLDAADTEAFF.

This chain connects TRBV19 to TRBJ1-1; D unclear. V gave up 5 bases and J gave up 0 bases, with 7 bases separating them. The germline V gene encodes CDR1 LNHDA and CDR2 SQIVND (reference sequence). This CDR3 is built from 13 residues. CDR3 residues: CASSVTVNTEAFF. As DNA, the CDR3 is TGTGCCAGTAGTGTCACAGTGAACACTGAAGCTTTCTTT.

The chain links TRBV2 to TRBJ2-3, with D perhaps TRBD1 (6 bases). The germline V gene has CDR1 SNHLY and CDR2 FYNNEI. V was trimmed by 5 bases and J by 5 bases, leaving 14 bases between them. CDR3 size: 14 residues. The CDR3 nucleotides read TGTGCCAGCAGTAAGGACAGCGCTGGAGATACGCAGTATTTT. It encodes CASSKDSAGDTQYF.

This rearrangement joins TRBV10-3 to TRBJ2-1; 9 positions agree with TRBD1. V lost 1 base, J lost 2 bases, and 3 bases stayed unmatched. The V gene's germline CDR1 is ENHRY and CDR2 SYGVKD. The CDR3 runs to 16 residues. The CDR3 bases are TGTGCCATCAGTGAGTTACGGACAGGGGCCTACAATGAGCAGTTCTTC. As protein: CAISELRTGAYNEQFF.

V and J are TRBV6-2 or TRBV6-3 and TRBJ1-6; D unresolved. This CDR3 is 14 amino acids long. CDR1 is MNHEY and CDR2 is SVGEGT in the germline V gene. Trimming removed 2 bases from V and 7 bases from J, with 9 bases in between. This chain's CDR3 is CASSYDRPNSPLHF. CDR3 in DNA: TGTGCCAGCAGTTACGACCGCCCGAATTCACCCCTCCACTTT.

CDR3 sequence: CASSETRRRDSPLHF. The CDR3, as DNA: TGCGCCAGCAGTGAAACAAGGAGAAGGGATTCACCCCTCCACTTT. The J gene is TRBJ1-6, the V gene TRBV10-1; D remains ambiguous. Germline CDR1 reads WNHNN; CDR2 reads SYGVQD (reference sequence). V lost 3 bases and J 8 bases, leaving 14 bases between the germline ends. This CDR3 comprises 15 residues.

The chain uses TRBV11-1 and TRBJ2-1; TRBD2 matches 9 bases. CDR1 and CDR2 from the germline V gene are SGHAT and FQDESV (reference sequence). CDR3 size: 15 residues. Trimming cost V 0 bases and J 8 bases; bases outside gene matches: 5. The CDR3 protein is CASSLALAGRDEQFF. The CDR3 nucleotides read TGTGCCAGCAGCTTAGCGCTAGCGGGAAGAGATGAGCAGTTCTTC.

This clone showed up just a few times. The rearrangement links TRBV18 to TRBJ1-5, with 9 bases aligning to TRBD1. CDR1 and CDR2 (germline): KGHSH, LQKENI. The CDR3 has 16 amino acids. The junction had 8 bases not matched to a gene; V was cut back by 4 bases and J by 4 bases. The CDR3 loop reads CASSLIRTGVNQPQHF. DNA of the CDR3: TGTGCCAGCTCACTTATTCGGACAGGGGTTAATCAGCCCCAGCATTTT.

Regarding this clone: A much bigger clone sits one base away, suggesting this may be a read error. This chain connects TRBV7-9 to TRBJ2-7; D call uncertain. The CDR3 has 12 residues. CDR1 and CDR2 (germline): SEHNR, FQNEAQ (reference sequence). V shed 2 bases and J shed 3 bases, with 5 bases lying between them. The CDR3 loop is CASSLSGYEQYF. As DNA, the CDR3 is TGTGCCAGCAGCTTAAGTGGCTACGAGCAGTACTTC.

This clone was found a few times. The CDR3, as DNA: TGTGCCAGCAGTAGGGCATTCGGAGAAAAACTGTTTTTT. Its translation is CASSRAFGEKLFF. This chain links TRBV12-3 or TRBV12-4 with TRBJ1-4; D gene ambiguous. The CDR3 contains 13 residues. V was shortened by 5 bases and J by 8 bases, with 12 bases between the two germline ends.

Of note for this clone: A junction boundary mismatches the germline segment, possibly from a read error. CDR3 DNA sequence: TGTGCCAGCAGCCAAGAGGGGGACAGGGTATTT. Translated, it gives CASSQEGDRVF. V gene TRBV3-1 (or the pseudogene TRBV3-2) combines with J gene TRBJ1-5; the match to TRBD1 covers 9 bases. The CDR3 has 11 amino acids. CDR1 and CDR2 (germline): LGHDT, YNNKEL (reference sequence).

This chain joins TRBV11-1 and TRBJ2-1, with D perhaps matching TRBD1 (5 bases). The length of the CDR3 is 13 residues. CDR1 and CDR2 from the germline V gene are SGHAT and FQDESV (reference sequence). V gave up 2 bases and J gave up 6 bases, with 8 bases separating them. CDR3 in DNA: TGTGCCAGCAGCTTAAGACAGTCCAATGAGCAGTTCTTC. Translation gives CASSLRQSNEQFF.

The CDR3 sequence is CASSYIGRPEQFF. For the CDR3, the DNA is TGTGCCAGCAGTTATATAGGGCGCCCAGAGCAGTTCTTC. This sequence joins TRBV6-5 and TRBJ2-1; no clear D gene. V lost 3 bases and J 10 bases, leaving 13 bases between the germline ends. Per the germline V gene, CDR1 is MNHEY and CDR2 is SVGAGI. This CDR3 is built from 13 residues.

The chain has TRBV12-3 or TRBV12-4 and TRBJ2-1; maybe TRBD2 (6 bases). Trimming took off 6 bases at V and 9 bases at J, with 15 bases between the two ends. This CDR3 is built from 13 residues. In DNA form, the CDR3 reads TGTGCCAGCAGACTTGGGGGGTTAGGTGAGCAGTTCTTC. It is translated as CASRLGGLGEQFF.

This chain joins TRBV4-2 and TRBJ2-1, with D unclear. This CDR3 region has 15 residues. Germline V lookup: CDR1 LGHNA, CDR2 YNFKEQ. V lost 1 base, J lost 6 bases, and 13 bases lay in between. The CDR3 region has the DNA TGTGCCAGCAGCCAAGGACGGAGTATAGGCAATGAGCAGTTCTTC. Its translation is CASSQGRSIGNEQFF.

In this sample, this clone turned up once. The chain joins TRBV12-3 or TRBV12-4 to TRBJ1-1; D may be TRBD1 (5 bases). Trimming took 7 bases from V and 4 from J, leaving 10 bases between them. The CDR3 covers 12 residues. In nucleotides, the CDR3 is TGTGCCAGCAACGGGGCGGTCACTGAAGCTTTCTTT. It codes for CASNGAVTEAFF.

V is TRBV5-1 and J is TRBJ2-3; TRBD1 might be the D (5 bases). V was shortened by 0 bases and J by 2 bases, with 16 bases between the two germline ends. Germline V lookup: CDR1 SGHRS, CDR2 YFSETQ. CDR3 size: 17 residues. The CDR3 DNA follows: TGCGCCAGCAGCTTGGAGCCCGACAGCCCCGACACAGATACGCAGTATTTT. Translation: CASSLEPDSPDTDTQYF.

The rearrangement joins TRBV27 to TRBJ2-2; a possible D gene is TRBD2 (5 bases). CDR3 length equals 15 residues. Germline V gene lookup returns CDR1 MNHEY and CDR2 SMNVEV (reference sequence). The V end lost 3 bases, the J end lost 5 bases, and 13 bases lay between the germline ends. DNA for the CDR3: TGTGCCAGCAGTTTGCCCGACTACCCTACCGGGGAGCTGTTTTTT. Residues: CASSLPDYPTGELFF.

This sequence joins TRBV7-2 and TRBJ1-2; 7 nucleotides match TRBD1. The germline gives CDR1 SGHTA, CDR2 FQGNSA. Trimming at V came to 5 bases and at J to 10 bases, leaving 13 bases not matched to a gene. The CDR3 has 14 amino acids. CDR3 sequence: CASSLGPQGGAYTF. DNA for the CDR3: TGTGCCAGCAGCCTAGGGCCCCAGGGGGGCGCCTACACCTTC.

The chain recombines TRBV18 with TRBJ2-1; D is uncertain. CDR3 length: 16 amino acids. The V gene's germline CDR1 is KGHSH and CDR2 LQKENI. V was shortened by 0 bases and J by 0 bases, with 9 bases between the two germline ends. The CDR3 protein is CASSPPTMSSYNEQFF. The DNA of the CDR3 is TGTGCCAGCTCACCACCCACGATGAGCTCCTACAATGAGCAGTTCTTC.

The chain uses TRBV7-2 and TRBJ1-1; 7 nucleotides align to TRBD1. Germline CDR1 SGHTA, CDR2 FQGNSA. This CDR3 is built from 14 residues. V was pared by 4 bases and J by 6 bases, with 8 bases of the junction left unmatched. As DNA, the CDR3 is TGTGCCAGCAGCTCCCGACAGGGAACGGCTGAAGCTTTCTTT. This codes for CASSSRQGTAEAFF.